Below, one TCR beta chain is given with its context. Its antigen is unknown. CDR3 length equals 14 residues. Looked up from germline, CDR1 is SGHVS and CDR2 is FQNEAQ. Between the trimmed V and J ends, which lost 5 bases and 6 bases, there was a span of 15 bases. Cells stained for CD3, CD4, CD8, CD45RA and CD27 were sorted into four subsets. These data belong to a study of naive and memory T cell subsets. Both TRBC1 and TRBC2 were covered by a beta constant-region primer of two equimolar oligonucleotides. Nested alpha and beta constant-region primers with the SP2 primer drove four PCR rounds on ligated cDNA. From the UMI-ligation and nested PCR reads, TCRdb called clonotypes with MiXCR, one entry per CDR3 protein. This table holds about 9,700 distinct CDR3 sequences, less than 7% found once. Findings and caveats of the study: In CD4 and CD8 cells, diversity dropped from naive through EMRA. The power law exponent of TCR abundance differed between naive and memory cells. Activation and differentiation may alter RNA-based TCR counts.

The material sequenced was CD4+ TEMRA cells from blood. The subset denotes: effector memory re-expressing CD45RA, CD45RA+ CD27-. The chain couples TRBV7-8 to TRBJ2-3, with TRBD2 as a possible D gene (6 bases). This receptor was obtained from a human donor in good health. The CDR3 DNA reads TGTGCCAGCAGCAAACGGGACTGGGCGGATACGCAGTATTTT. Translation: CASSKRDWADTQYF.